Presented here are 29 T cell receptor beta chains from one specimen sequenced in a study of blood T cell repertoires in COVID-19. Profiled with immunoSEQ multiplex PCR; TCRdb holds only in-frame clones, not every one. Here the sample spans 60,000 to 65,000 clones, more than 75% being singletons. Sequenced: peripheral blood. The receptor set was obtained from an elderly woman with acute or convalescent COVID-19.

Here the CDR3 DNA reads TGTGCCAGCAGTTTTACGGTAGCGCGCGAGCAGTACTTC. Its protein is CASSFTVAREQYF. The rearrangement links TRBV27 to TRBJ2-7; TRBD2 might be the D (5 bases). This CDR3 has 13 amino acids. Trimming shortened V by 3 bases and J by 6 bases, and 12 bases separated the two germline ends. Germline V lookup: CDR1 MNHEY, CDR2 SMNVEV (reference sequence).

V gene TRBV30 combines with J gene TRBJ2-7; TRBD1 matches at 7 bases. V lost 1 base, J lost 5 bases, and 20 bases stayed unmatched. Germline-derived CDR1 and CDR2 are GTSNPN and SVGIG (reference sequence). The CDR3 extends over 18 amino acids. This CDR3 is CAWSEGTANAPTLHEQYF. In nucleotides, the CDR3 is TGTGCCTGGAGTGAGGGGACAGCCAATGCTCCTACGCTCCACGAGCAGTACTTC.

The chain links TRBV9 to TRBJ2-2; perhaps TRBD2 as D (6 bases). This CDR3 has 15 amino acids. From germline, CDR1 is SGDLS and CDR2 YYNGEE. V lost 5 bases, J lost 3 bases, and 14 bases lay in between. CDR3 sequence: CASRSSGSYTGELFF. The DNA for the CDR3 is TGTGCCAGCAGGTCGTCCGGGAGCTACACCGGGGAGCTGTTTTTT. The full variable domain, in which reference TRBV9 and TRBJ2-2 provide the parts outside the CDR3, is DSGVTQTPKHLITATGQRVTLRCSPRSGDLSVYWYQQSLDQGLQFLIQYYNGEERAKGNILERFSAQQFPDLHSELNLSSLELGDSALYFCASRSSGSYTGELFFGEGSRLTVL.

J is TRBJ1-1 and V is TRBV7-2; perhaps TRBD1 as D (5 bases). This CDR3 contains 14 residues. Trimming took off 1 base at V and 0 bases at J, with 6 bases between the two ends. The germline V gene has CDR1 SGHTA and CDR2 FQGNSA. The CDR3 nucleotides read TGTGCCAGCAGCTTAGGGGGGGTGAACACTGAAGCTTTCTTT. Its translation: CASSLGGVNTEAFF.

This clone has only a few counts. The chain recombines TRBV7-9 with TRBJ2-1, with 9 positions matching TRBD2. Losses at the gene ends were 5 bases for V and 0 bases for J; bases not matched to a gene: 5. This CDR3 spans 16 amino acids. Germline lookup yields CDR1 SEHNR and CDR2 FQNEAQ (reference sequence). The CDR3 reads CASSPLLAGSYNEQFF. Here the CDR3 DNA reads TGTGCCAGCAGCCCTCTACTAGCGGGCTCCTACAATGAGCAGTTCTTC.

The chain recombines TRBV7-2 with TRBJ1-2, with 8 positions matching TRBD1. Germline V gene sequence: CDR1 SGHTA, CDR2 FQGNSA. The CDR3 length is 16 residues. Trimming cost V 5 bases and J 7 bases; bases outside gene matches: 15. CDR3 sequence (DNA): TGTGCCAGCAGCCCCCAGGGGGCGGGCCCCTCGGGTGGCTACACCTTC. Translating it yields CASSPQGAGPSGGYTF.

This chain connects TRBV24-1 to TRBJ2-7; TRBD1 agrees at 8 bases. This CDR3 spans 15 amino acids. J gave up 5 bases and V 3 bases, and 8 bases lay outside the gene matches. Germline V gene data show CDR1 as KGHDR and CDR2 as SFDVKD. In nucleotides, the CDR3 is TGTGCCACCAGTGATCGAGGACAGGGAAAAAACGAGCAGTACTTC. It translates to CATSDRGQGKNEQYF.

With respect to this clone: An end of the junction differs from the germline gene, which may be a read error. The DNA for the CDR3 is TGTGCTAGCAGCTCCGGACTAGCGGGAGGGCCGCAGGAGACCCAGTACTTC. Amino acid sequence: CASSSGLAGGPQETQYF. The chain links TRBV7-7 to TRBJ2-5; TRBD2 aligns across 15 bases. CDR1 and CDR2 (germline): SSHAT, FNYEAQ (reference sequence). The CDR3 has 17 residues.

The CDR3 DNA follows: TGTGCCAGCTCACTTGGGCACCCCATGGCGCCAGATACGCAGTATTTT. Encoded protein: CASSLGHPMAPDTQYF. The V and J genes are TRBV18 and TRBJ2-3; D gene uncertain. The CDR3 extends over 16 amino acids. From germline, CDR1 is KGHSH and CDR2 LQKENI. V lost 4 bases, J lost 4 bases, and 18 bases lay in between. Variable domain in full (rest from reference TRBV18 and TRBJ2-3): NAGVMQNPRHLVRRRGQEARLRCSPMKGHSHVYWYRQLPEEGLKFMVYLQKENIIDESGMPKERFSAEFPKEGPSILRIQQVVRGDSAAYFCASSLGHPMAPDTQYFGPGTRLTVL.

The J gene is TRBJ1-2, the V gene TRBV7-9, with 12 bases that match TRBD1. Germline V gene data show CDR1 as SEHNR and CDR2 as FQNEAQ (reference sequence). Trimming cost V 5 bases and J 3 bases; bases outside gene matches: 7. The CDR3 runs 16 residues. CDR3 nucleotide sequence: TGTGCCAGCAGCCCTGGGACAGGGGGCGCGGACTATGGCTACACCTTC. This encodes CASSPGTGGADYGYTF.

V is TRBV15 and J is TRBJ2-5; 7 bases are a match to TRBD1. J lost 5 bases, V lost 1 base, and 10 bases had no gene match. Germline CDR1 LNHNV, CDR2 YYDKDF (reference sequence). The CDR3 contains 16 residues. CDR3 amino acids: CATSRGWTGTGETQYF. Here the CDR3 DNA reads TGTGCCACCAGCAGAGGGTGGACAGGTACGGGGGAGACCCAGTACTTC.

The chain carries TRBV15 and TRBJ2-3; D may be TRBD2 (6 bases). This CDR3 region has 14 residues. Trimming took 3 bases from V and 6 from J, leaving 13 bases between them. Germline CDR1 and CDR2: LNHNV and YYDKDF (reference sequence). The CDR3 protein is CATSRVLTRDTQYF. CDR3 coding DNA: TGTGCCACCAGCAGGGTATTGACTAGGGATACGCAGTATTTT.

The chain is built from TRBV7-9 and TRBJ1-2; 7 nucleotides align to TRBD1. V lost 10 bases and J lost 8; bases outside the gene matches: 16. This CDR3 has 14 residues. CDR1 is SEHNR and CDR2 is FQNEAQ in the germline V gene (reference sequence). CDR3 sequence: CATGGQGVTHGYTF. Written as DNA, the CDR3 is TGTGCCACTGGGGGGCAGGGGGTAACCCACGGCTACACCTTC.

This clone was detected only once. The chain combines TRBV2 with TRBJ2-1, with 14 bases fitting TRBD2. Germline V gene data show CDR1 as SNHLY and CDR2 as FYNNEI. The CDR3 runs 19 residues. J lost 2 bases, V lost 8 bases, and 14 bases had no gene match. CDR3 sequence: CASEPGGLAGANPYNEQFF. The DNA for the CDR3 is TGTGCCAGCGAGCCTGGGGGACTAGCGGGAGCGAACCCCTACAATGAGCAGTTCTTC.

This clone showed up just once. V and J are TRBV24-1 and TRBJ2-2; TRBD2 agrees at 10 bases. This CDR3 has 14 amino acids. Germline CDR1 is KGHDR and CDR2 is SFDVKD. V dropped 10 bases and J dropped 1; count of bases not matched to a gene: 2. The CDR3 DNA reads TGTGCCACACGGACTAGCGGGAACACCGGGGAGCTGTTTTTT. This translates into CATRTSGNTGELFF.

The genes are TRBV7-2 and TRBJ1-1; the D is unclear. Trimming removed 5 bases at V and 1 base at J, with 11 bases between. This CDR3 contains 14 residues. Germline CDR1 and CDR2: SGHTA and FQGNSA. CDR3 sequence (DNA): TGTGCCAGCAGCGTAGGTCAGTCGAACACTGAAGCTTTCTTT. Its translation is CASSVGQSNTEAFF.

This clone is termed medium-sized. V usage is TRBV19 and J usage is TRBJ2-7; the match to TRBD2 covers 10 bases. Germline trimming cut 6 bases from V and 5 bases from J; bases unmatched to any gene: 10. CDR1 and CDR2 (germline): LNHDA, SQIVND (reference sequence). The CDR3 spans 15 residues. The CDR3 reads CASSPSGLAGDEQYF. DNA of the CDR3: TGTGCCAGTAGCCCCAGTGGGCTAGCGGGGGACGAGCAGTACTTC.

This clone was counted between two and nine times. The chain employs TRBV28 and TRBJ1-6; D is perhaps TRBD1 (6 bases). The V end was cut by 6 bases, the J end by 8 bases, with 17 bases between. This CDR3 spans 15 amino acids. Per the germline V gene, CDR1 is MDHEN and CDR2 is SYDVKM. CDR3 in amino acids: CASSPRGRGYSPLHF. In DNA, the CDR3 is TGTGCCAGCAGCCCCCGGGGCAGGGGATATTCACCCCTCCACTTT.

This clone was seen more than once but under ten times. This rearrangement joins TRBV10-3 to TRBJ2-4; 10 bases are a match to TRBD1. The CDR3 extends over 14 amino acids. V shed 8 bases and J 9 bases; nucleotides not matched to a gene: 10. The germline CDR1 and CDR2 sequences are ENHRY and SYGVKD. CDR3 sequence: CAIGTGTGEGIQYF. In nucleotides, the CDR3 is TGTGCCATCGGAACCGGGACAGGGGAGGGCATTCAGTACTTC.

The chain joins TRBV5-4 to TRBJ1-2, with a tentative D call TRBD1 (5 bases). V dropped 0 bases and J dropped 4 bases, with 13 bases sitting between them. Germline V lookup: CDR1 SGHNT, CDR2 YYREEE (reference sequence). This CDR3 is built from 15 residues. The CDR3 coding sequence is TGTGCCAGCAGCTTGGGGCAGGGAGGAGGCTATGGCTACACCTTC. It encodes CASSLGQGGGYGYTF.

The DNA of the CDR3 is TGTGCCAGCAGCTTATCGCCTATACTACCCTACGAGCAGTACTTC. Its translation is CASSLSPILPYEQYF. The V gene is TRBV7-2, the J gene TRBJ2-7; D not certain. V lost 2 bases and J lost 2, with 13 bases in between. The CDR3 is 15 residues long. CDR1 SGHTA and CDR2 FQGNSA come from the germline V gene.

This clone was observed once. The chain employs TRBV19 and TRBJ1-5; 9 positions match TRBD1. The V and J ends lost 5 bases and 6 bases, in that order; junction bases with no gene match: 8. Germline V gives CDR1 LNHDA, CDR2 SQIVND (reference sequence). There are 15 residues in the CDR3. CDR3 residues: CASSRTGTGIQPQHF. For the CDR3, the DNA is TGTGCCAGTAGTCGTACCGGGACAGGGATTCAGCCCCAGCATTTT. Full variable domain (outside the CDR3, taken from reference TRBV19 and TRBJ1-5): DGGITQSPKYLFRKEGQNVTLSCEQNLNHDAMYWYRQDPGQGLRLIYYSQIVNDFQKGDIAEGYSVSREKKESFPLTVTSAQKNPTAFYLCASSRTGTGIQPQHFGDGTRLSIL.

The V gene is TRBV9, the J gene TRBJ2-7; D possibly corresponds to TRBD2 (7 bases). The V gene's germline CDR1 is SGDLS and CDR2 YYNGEE. CDR3 length: 16 residues. V lost 2 bases and J 2 bases, leaving 17 bases between the germline ends. The DNA for the CDR3 is TGTGCCAGCAGCGTTGATGCGGGGGCGCGCGCCTACGAGCAGTACTTC. Its translation: CASSVDAGARAYEQYF.

Only one count was recorded for this clone. This chain links TRBV6-5 with TRBJ2-3; TRBD1 matches 9 bases. CDR3 length: 16 amino acids. Germline lookup yields CDR1 MNHEY and CDR2 SVGAGI. J lost 7 bases, V lost 3 bases, and 11 bases had no gene match. Written as DNA, the CDR3 is TGTGCCAGCAGTTATAAAGGGACAGGGAGTCCGAATACGCAGTATTTT. This translates into CASSYKGTGSPNTQYF.

V gene TRBV20-1 combines with J gene TRBJ2-3; 11 bases fit TRBD2. Germline values: CDR1 DFQATT, CDR2 SNEGSKA (reference sequence). CDR3 length: 16 amino acids. The V and J ends lost 3 bases and 2 bases, in that order; junction bases with no gene match: 7. The CDR3 spells CSASGLAGGITDTQYF. As DNA, the CDR3 is TGCAGTGCTAGTGGCCTAGCGGGAGGTATCACAGATACGCAGTATTTT.

This clone was picked up one time. The chain couples TRBV3-1 (or the pseudogene TRBV3-2) to TRBJ1-6; TRBD1 matches 7 bases. Germline V lookup: CDR1 LGHDT, CDR2 YNNKEL (reference sequence). This CDR3 comprises 15 residues. V lost 1 base to trimming and J lost 6 bases; unmatched junction nucleotides: 3. The CDR3 DNA follows: TGTGCCAGCAGCCAAGCCGGGACAGTTAATTCACCCCTCCACTTT. Translation: CASSQAGTVNSPLHF.

The gene calls are TRBV18 and TRBJ2-7, with 8 bases identical to TRBD1. The ends lost 3 bases at V and 0 bases at J; junction bases unmatched: 1. Germline V gene data show CDR1 as KGHSH and CDR2 as LQKENI. The CDR3 spans 14 residues. In nucleotides, the CDR3 is TGTGCCAGCTCACCGGGACAGGACTCCTACGAGCAGTACTTC. Its protein product is CASSPGQDSYEQYF.

This clone is medium-sized. J is TRBJ2-1 and V is TRBV5-4; D may be TRBD2 (6 bases). The length of the CDR3 is 15 residues. The V end was cut by 0 bases, the J end by 4 bases, with 11 bases between. Germline assignment: CDR1 SGHNT and CDR2 YYREEE (reference sequence). This CDR3 reads CASSLESGSYNEQFF. CDR3 nucleotides: TGTGCCAGCAGCTTGGAGAGCGGGTCTTACAATGAGCAGTTCTTC.

The chain links TRBV27 to TRBJ1-1, with 8 bases lining up with TRBD1. From germline, CDR1 is MNHEY and CDR2 SMNVEV (reference sequence). This CDR3 has 15 residues. V gave up 5 bases and J gave up 3 bases; unmatched junction bases: 8. CDR3 region: CASSPYQGAHTEAFF. The CDR3 DNA sequence: TGTGCCAGCAGTCCATATCAGGGGGCGCACACTGAAGCTTTCTTT.